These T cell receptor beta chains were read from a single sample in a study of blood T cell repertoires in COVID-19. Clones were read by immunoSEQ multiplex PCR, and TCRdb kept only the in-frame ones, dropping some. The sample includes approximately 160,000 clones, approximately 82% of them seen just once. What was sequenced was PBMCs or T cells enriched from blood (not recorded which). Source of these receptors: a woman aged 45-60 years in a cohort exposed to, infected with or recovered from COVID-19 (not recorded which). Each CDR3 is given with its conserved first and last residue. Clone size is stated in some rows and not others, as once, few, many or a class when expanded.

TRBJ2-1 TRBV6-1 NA CASSDLGGNYNEQFF
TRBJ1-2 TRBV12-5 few CASGFEGAGYTF
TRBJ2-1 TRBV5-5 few CASSLGRSEQFF
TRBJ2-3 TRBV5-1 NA CASSNGLAGGPDTQYF
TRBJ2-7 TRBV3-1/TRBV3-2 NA CASSHLSYEQYF
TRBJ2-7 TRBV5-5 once CASSLDYQKNYEQYF
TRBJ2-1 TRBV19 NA CASSIVTYEQFF
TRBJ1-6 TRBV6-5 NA CASSSGTLNSPLHF
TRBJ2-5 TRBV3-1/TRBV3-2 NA CASSQVPLGGEETQYF
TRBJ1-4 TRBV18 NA CASSPKSQAGLPTNEKLFF
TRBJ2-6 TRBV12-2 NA CASRLHSGANVLTF
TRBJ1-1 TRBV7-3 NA CASSPQGNTEAFF
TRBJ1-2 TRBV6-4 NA CASSDRGTGPDGYGYTF
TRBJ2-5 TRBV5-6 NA CASSLVGRDQETQYF
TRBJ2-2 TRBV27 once CASSPYTGELFF
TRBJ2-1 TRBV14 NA CASSQRTSGGEQFF
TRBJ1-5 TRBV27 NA CASSSPGQGPDQPQHF
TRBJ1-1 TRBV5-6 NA CASSLISSPQRNTEAFF
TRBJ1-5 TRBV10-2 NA CASSVGVDRVNQPQHF
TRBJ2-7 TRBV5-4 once CASSPGTAPYEQYF
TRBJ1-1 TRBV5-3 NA CAKGQGEDEAFF
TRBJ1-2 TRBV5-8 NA CASSVTGLGSNYGYTF
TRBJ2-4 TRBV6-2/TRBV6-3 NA CASSPDNLAKNIQYF
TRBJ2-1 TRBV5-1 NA CASSLDSGTHNEQFF
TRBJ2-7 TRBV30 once CAWSGAASYEQYF
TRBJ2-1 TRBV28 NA CASSSSVSYNEQFF
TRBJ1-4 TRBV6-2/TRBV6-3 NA CASSYSRGTPSGEKLFF
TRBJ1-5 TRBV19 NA CASSSGVWDQPQHF
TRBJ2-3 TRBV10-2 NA CASSDGTGGKYVDTQYF
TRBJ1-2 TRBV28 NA CASGPSGYGYTF
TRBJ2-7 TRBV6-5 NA CASRLAYEQYF
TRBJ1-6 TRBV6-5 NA CASTPAGGEPSPLHF
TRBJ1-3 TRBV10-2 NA CASSDWSGGGNTIYF
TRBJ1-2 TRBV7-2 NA CASSLKGQDYGYTF
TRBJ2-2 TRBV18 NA CASPRQGANTGELFF
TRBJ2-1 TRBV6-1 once CASSERGPEFF
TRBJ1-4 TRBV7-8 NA CASSLTQGTANEKLFF
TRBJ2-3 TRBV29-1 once CSVEGSPSGGTDTQYF
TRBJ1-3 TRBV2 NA CASREGISGNTIYF
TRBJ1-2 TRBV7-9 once CASSLQGGYTF
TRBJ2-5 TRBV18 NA CASSPTGQGIGGSNKETQYF
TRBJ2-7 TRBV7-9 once CASSSTVGGEQYF
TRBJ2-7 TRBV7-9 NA CASSLGEAPYEQYF
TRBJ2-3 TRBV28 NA CASSLRVLAGTDTQYF